The rows below give T cell receptor beta chains drawn from one sample of a study of blood T cell repertoires in COVID-19. Profiled with immunoSEQ multiplex PCR; TCRdb holds only in-frame clones, not every one. The table shows about 200,000 clones, with around 85% occurring only once. Sequenced input: peripheral blood. These receptors originate from a man in his 60s with acute or convalescent COVID-19. Each CDR3 is given with its conserved first and last residue. D genes are given only for firm matches. Rows give clone size only sometimes, using once, few, many, or a class for an expanded clone.

D gene: .
clone size: once
J gene: TRBJ1-5
V gene: TRBV6-6
CDR3 DNA: TGTGCCAGCAGCTCGGACGGGGACCGGGGGTGGCCCCAGCATTTT
CDR3 protein: CASSSDGDRGWPQHF

D gene: .
clone size: once
J gene: TRBJ1-2
V gene: TRBV28
CDR3 DNA: TGTGCCAGCAGTTTACCTCTTGGGGGGGTGCATTCTGGCTACACCTTC
CDR3 protein: CASSLPLGGVHSGYTF

D gene: .
clone size: once
J gene: TRBJ2-7
V gene: TRBV28
CDR3 DNA: TGTGCCAGCAGTTCCCGGGGTCTCCACTCCTACGAGCAGTACTTC
CDR3 protein: CASSSRGLHSYEQYF

D gene: .
clone size: .
J gene: TRBJ1-1
V gene: TRBV9
CDR3 DNA: TGTGCCAGCAGCTCCTTGAGGGCCACTGAAGCTTTCTTT
CDR3 protein: CASSSLRATEAFF

D gene: TRBD2
clone size: .
J gene: TRBJ2-7
V gene: TRBV7-2
CDR3 DNA: TGTGCCAGCAGCTTAGCTCCTAGCGGGGGTCCCTACGAGCAGTACTTC
CDR3 protein: CASSLAPSGGPYEQYF

D gene: .
clone size: .
J gene: TRBJ1-5
V gene: TRBV28
CDR3 DNA: TGTGCCAGCAGTCTGACAGGCTATAGCAATCAGCCCCAGCATTTT
CDR3 protein: CASSLTGYSNQPQHF

D gene: TRBD2
clone size: .
J gene: TRBJ2-7
V gene: TRBV11-2
CDR3 DNA: TGTGCCAGCAGCAGGGCTAGCGGGAACACCTACGAGCAGTACTTC
CDR3 protein: CASSRASGNTYEQYF

D gene: TRBD2
clone size: .
J gene: TRBJ2-5
V gene: TRBV5-1
CDR3 DNA: TGCGCCAGCAGCTCATACCCCGGGACTACCTACCAAGAGACCCAGTACTTC
CDR3 protein: CASSSYPGTTYQETQYF

D gene: TRBD1
clone size: few
J gene: TRBJ1-2
V gene: TRBV5-6
CDR3 DNA: TGTGCCAGCAGCTTGTCCCATTTGGGACAGCTCGCTCTGGGCTACACCTTC
CDR3 protein: CASSLSHLGQLALGYTF

D gene: TRBD1
clone size: .
J gene: TRBJ1-1
V gene: TRBV5-4
CDR3 DNA: TGTGCCAGCAGCCCAGGGGGCGCGGGCACTGAAGCTTTCTTT
CDR3 protein: CASSPGGAGTEAFF

D gene: TRBD1
clone size: .
J gene: TRBJ2-2
V gene: TRBV29-1
CDR3 DNA: TGCAGCGTCGCCCCGGGACAGGGTGAATCCGGGGAGCTGTTTTTT
CDR3 protein: CSVAPGQGESGELFF

D gene: .
clone size: .
J gene: TRBJ1-2
V gene: TRBV3-1/TRBV3-2
CDR3 DNA: TGTGCCAGCAGCCAAGCTACAGGGAGATTAAGTTATGGCTACACCTTC
CDR3 protein: CASSQATGRLSYGYTF

D gene: .
clone size: .
J gene: TRBJ2-1
V gene: TRBV18
CDR3 DNA: TGTGCCAGCTCACCCCTCGCCCCCTCGGATGAGCAGTTCTTC
CDR3 protein: CASSPLAPSDEQFF

D gene: TRBD1
clone size: .
J gene: TRBJ1-5
V gene: TRBV2
CDR3 DNA: TGTGCCAGCTCGGGGGACAGTTCCAATCAGCCCCAGCATTTT
CDR3 protein: CASSGDSSNQPQHF

D gene: TRBD2
clone size: once
J gene: TRBJ2-7
V gene: TRBV28
CDR3 DNA: TGTGCCAGCAGCCACCGGACTAGCGGAATTCCGGCCTACGAGCAGTACTTC
CDR3 protein: CASSHRTSGIPAYEQYF

D gene: .
clone size: .
J gene: TRBJ2-5
V gene: TRBV18
CDR3 DNA: TGTGCCAGCTCTCCGTACCAAGAGACCCAGTACTTC
CDR3 protein: CASSPYQETQYF

D gene: .
clone size: .
J gene: TRBJ2-3
V gene: TRBV6-2/TRBV6-3
CDR3 DNA: TGTGCCAGCAGTTACTCCCAGGGACTTGCCAACACAGATACGCAGTATTTT
CDR3 protein: CASSYSQGLANTDTQYF

D gene: TRBD1
clone size: .
J gene: TRBJ2-1
V gene: TRBV7-3
CDR3 DNA: TGTGCCAGCAGCTTGCCGACAGGGACCCGCAATGAGCAGTTCTTC
CDR3 protein: CASSLPTGTRNEQFF

D gene: .
clone size: .
J gene: TRBJ1-5
V gene: TRBV6-2/TRBV6-3
CDR3 DNA: TGTGCCAGCAGCCCTACAGGGAGCAATCAGCCCCAGCATTTT
CDR3 protein: CASSPTGSNQPQHF

D gene: .
clone size: once
J gene: TRBJ2-3
V gene: TRBV10-2
CDR3 DNA: TGCGCCAGCCGAGCGGGCACAGATACGCAGTATTTT
CDR3 protein: CASRAGTDTQYF

D gene: TRBD2
clone size: .
J gene: TRBJ2-7
V gene: TRBV5-6
CDR3 DNA: TGTGCCAGCAGCCCTGGGGGGGGAAACTCCTACGAGCAGTACTTC
CDR3 protein: CASSPGGGNSYEQYF

D gene: TRBD1
clone size: .
J gene: TRBJ1-3
V gene: TRBV6-5
CDR3 DNA: TGTGCCAGCAGCACGGGACAGCAAGGAAACACCATATATTTT
CDR3 protein: CASSTGQQGNTIYF